Listed below are T cell receptor beta chains from one sample, sequenced in a study of blood T cell repertoires in COVID-19. The protocol was immunoSEQ multiplex PCR, while the TCRdb copy is restricted to in-frame clones and leaves out a portion. Of 75,000 to 95,000 clones in the sample, approximately 88% are singletons; the top ten hold 4.5% to 7%. Source material: peripheral blood. The receptors derive from a man aged 50-60 years with active COVID-19. CDR3s include the opening cysteine and the closing phenylalanine or tryptophan. The D gene is left open where the match is weak. Size tells how often a clone was seen (once, few, many) or the class of an expanded clone, and some rows leave it out.

d_call: NA
clone_size: NA
j_call: TRBJ1-4
v_call: TRBV7-2
cdr3_aa: CASSLLGQQNEKLFF
cdr3_nt: TGTGCCAGCAGCCTTCTCGGACAGCAGAATGAAAAACTGTTTTTT

d_call: NA
clone_size: NA
j_call: TRBJ2-3
v_call: TRBV6-1
cdr3_aa: CASSEGSGITDTQYF
cdr3_nt: TGTGCCAGCAGTGAGGGGTCGGGAATCACAGATACGCAGTATTTT

d_call: TRBD1
clone_size: NA
j_call: TRBJ2-7
v_call: TRBV15
cdr3_aa: CATSRGGQGLNEQYF
cdr3_nt: TGTGCCACCAGCAGAGGGGGACAGGGGCTCAACGAGCAGTACTTC

d_call: TRBD2
clone_size: NA
j_call: TRBJ2-5
v_call: TRBV28
cdr3_aa: CASSLAGAIQETQYF
cdr3_nt: TGTGCCAGCAGTTTAGCGGGAGCGATCCAAGAGACCCAGTACTTC

d_call: TRBD1
clone_size: once
j_call: TRBJ2-7
v_call: TRBV6-2/TRBV6-3
cdr3_aa: CASSPGGIYEQYF
cdr3_nt: TGTGCCAGCAGCCCAGGGGGCATCTACGAGCAGTACTTC

d_call: NA
clone_size: once
j_call: TRBJ1-1
v_call: TRBV6-5
cdr3_aa: CASRPGTSLNTEAFF
cdr3_nt: TGTGCCAGCAGACCCGGGACAAGCTTGAACACTGAAGCTTTCTTT

d_call: TRBD2
clone_size: NA
j_call: TRBJ2-5
v_call: TRBV27
cdr3_aa: CASSFSGTSRETQYF
cdr3_nt: TGTGCCAGCAGTTTTTCTGGGACTAGTAGGGAGACCCAGTACTTC

d_call: NA
clone_size: NA
j_call: TRBJ2-5
v_call: TRBV5-1
cdr3_aa: CASSWGTGGEETQYF
cdr3_nt: TGCGCCAGCAGTTGGGGGACCGGGGGAGAGGAGACCCAGTACTTC

d_call: NA
clone_size: NA
j_call: TRBJ2-1
v_call: TRBV19
cdr3_aa: CASSMSSAPSNEQFF
cdr3_nt: TGTGCCAGTAGTATGTCTAGCGCGCCTTCAAATGAGCAGTTCTTC

d_call: TRBD1
clone_size: NA
j_call: TRBJ2-2
v_call: TRBV7-2
cdr3_aa: CASSPGTGLSGELFF
cdr3_nt: TGTGCCAGCAGCCCCGGGACAGGGTTATCCGGGGAGCTGTTTTTT

d_call: NA
clone_size: NA
j_call: TRBJ1-4
v_call: TRBV29-1
cdr3_aa: CSVFGRGSTNEKLFF
cdr3_nt: TGCAGCGTTTTCGGCAGGGGATCGACTAATGAAAAACTGTTTTTT

d_call: TRBD1
clone_size: once
j_call: TRBJ2-7
v_call: TRBV7-2
cdr3_aa: CASSVGQGTYEQYF
cdr3_nt: TGTGCCAGCAGCGTGGGACAGGGGACCTACGAGCAGTACTTC

d_call: NA
clone_size: NA
j_call: TRBJ2-7
v_call: TRBV19
cdr3_aa: CASSIDLKYEQYF
cdr3_nt: TGTGCCAGTAGTATAGACCTAAAATACGAGCAGTACTTC

d_call: NA
clone_size: NA
j_call: TRBJ2-3
v_call: TRBV19
cdr3_aa: CASRGLGSTDTQYF
cdr3_nt: TGTGCCAGTAGGGGACTCGGGTCAACAGATACGCAGTATTTT

d_call: TRBD2
clone_size: NA
j_call: TRBJ2-1
v_call: TRBV27
cdr3_aa: CASSLVAGENEQFF
cdr3_nt: TGTGCCAGCAGTCTGGTAGCGGGCGAGAATGAGCAGTTCTTC

d_call: TRBD1
clone_size: NA
j_call: TRBJ2-4
v_call: TRBV7-9
cdr3_aa: CASSTLRQGLAKNIQYF
cdr3_nt: TGTGCCAGCAGCACCCTACGACAGGGCCTAGCCAAAAACATTCAGTACTTC

d_call: NA
clone_size: NA
j_call: TRBJ2-6
v_call: TRBV7-8
cdr3_aa: CASSWQPRSGANVLTF
cdr3_nt: TGTGCCAGCAGCTGGCAACCTAGGTCTGGGGCCAACGTCCTGACTTTC

d_call: NA
clone_size: NA
j_call: TRBJ1-1
v_call: TRBV28
cdr3_aa: CASTPRLNTEAFF
cdr3_nt: TGTGCCAGCACCCCGAGGCTGAACACTGAAGCTTTCTTT

d_call: NA
clone_size: NA
j_call: TRBJ2-7
v_call: TRBV12-3/TRBV12-4
cdr3_aa: CASSLTSNEQYF
cdr3_nt: TGTGCCAGCAGTTTGACTTCCAACGAGCAGTACTTC

d_call: TRBD1
clone_size: once
j_call: TRBJ1-3
v_call: TRBV28
cdr3_aa: CASSRARQGSGNTIYF
cdr3_nt: TGTGCCAGCAGTCGCGCCAGACAGGGCTCTGGAAACACCATATATTTT

d_call: NA
clone_size: NA
j_call: TRBJ1-2
v_call: TRBV6-4
cdr3_aa: CASREVPGPNYGYTF
cdr3_nt: TGTGCCAGCAGAGAGGTTCCAGGGCCAAACTATGGCTACACCTTC

d_call: TRBD1
clone_size: NA
j_call: TRBJ1-5
v_call: TRBV19
cdr3_aa: CASSEGQSNQPQHF
cdr3_nt: TGTGCCAGTAGTGAGGGACAGAGCAATCAGCCCCAGCATTTT